This T cell receptor beta chain was sequenced in a study of cytomegalovirus exposure and HLA in healthy donors. Study-level results: Presence/absence analyses took donor sequencing depth as roughly uniform. Among TCR sequences, most were rare, though some public TCRs appeared in many donors. Several of the most significant clusters appeared linked to common viral pathogens, based on a later analysis.

Losses at the gene ends were 6 bases for V and 6 bases for J; bases not matched to a gene: 8. The germline V gene has CDR1 SGDLS and CDR2 YYNGEE. This CDR3 contains 14 residues. It was with 60 Vbeta and 13 Jbeta primers that the PCR ran. Data came from immunoSEQ multiplex PCR; TCRdb stores just in-frame clones and leaves some out. In the table there are 55,000 to 75,000 clones, more than 70% of which are singletons. Comment on this clone: As yet, its antigen is unknown.

This rearrangement joins TRBV9 to TRBJ2-2, with 7 nucleotides matching TRBD2. The receptor was isolated from a man aged 25 to 40 in good health and CMV-seropositive. Sequenced input: PBMCs. Here the CDR3 reads CASTSPLAPGELFF. Written as DNA, the CDR3 is TGTGCCAGCACCTCCCCACTAGCGCCCGGGGAGCTGTTTTTT.